These 2 T cell receptor beta chains originate from one sample sequenced in a study of cytomegalovirus exposure and HLA in healthy donors. This PCR relied on a set of 60 Vbeta primers and 13 Jbeta primers. The protocol was immunoSEQ multiplex PCR, while the TCRdb copy is restricted to in-frame clones and leaves out a portion. In the table there are about 170,000 clones, roughly 80% of which are singletons. Input material: PBMCs. These TCRs come from a female donor in good health and CMV-seronegative.

V is TRBV6-5 and J is TRBJ2-6, with D uncertain. This CDR3 contains 15 residues. Germline V lookup: CDR1 MNHEY, CDR2 SVGAGI. V lost 3 bases and J lost 2, with 8 bases in between. CDR3 loop: CASSYSQTGANVLTF. CDR3 sequence (DNA): TGTGCCAGCAGTTATTCCCAGACTGGGGCCAACGTCCTGACTTTC.

This clone has just one count. The rearrangement uses TRBV6-1 and TRBJ1-1; no firm D call. This CDR3 is 13 amino acids long. The ends were cut back, 7 bases at V and 0 bases at J, with 9 bases in the middle. Per the germline V gene, CDR1 is MNHNS and CDR2 is SASEGT. The CDR3 bases are TGTGCCAGCACCCTAAAGTTGAACACTGAAGCTTTCTTT. This gives the protein CASTLKLNTEAFF.